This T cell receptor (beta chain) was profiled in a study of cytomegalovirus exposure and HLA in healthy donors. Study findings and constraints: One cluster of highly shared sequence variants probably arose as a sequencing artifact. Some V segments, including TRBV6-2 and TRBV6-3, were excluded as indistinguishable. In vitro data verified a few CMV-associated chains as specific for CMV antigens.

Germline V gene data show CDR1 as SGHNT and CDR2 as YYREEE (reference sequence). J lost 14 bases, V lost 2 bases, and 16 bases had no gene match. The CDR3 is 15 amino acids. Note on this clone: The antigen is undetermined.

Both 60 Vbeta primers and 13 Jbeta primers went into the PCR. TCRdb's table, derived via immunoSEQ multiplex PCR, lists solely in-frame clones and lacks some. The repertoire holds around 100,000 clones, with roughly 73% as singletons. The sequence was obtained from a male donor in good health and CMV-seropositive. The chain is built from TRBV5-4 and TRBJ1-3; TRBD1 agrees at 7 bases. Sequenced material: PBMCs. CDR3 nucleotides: TGTGCCAGCAGCTTCACAGGGGCTTCTCTGGAAACCCTATATTTT. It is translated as CASSFTGASLETLYF.